These 28 T cell receptor beta chains share one sample of origin, sequenced in a study of shared clonotypes between healthy human individuals. Sequencing was performed with immunoSEQ multiplex PCR; in TCRdb, only in-frame clones are kept and a portion is missing. The repertoire includes around 1 million clones, approximately 76% of them detected once, and over 1.3% sits in the top ten. The sequenced material came from memory CD4+ T cells sorted from blood. Sample subset: CD45RA-negative fraction. All receptors come from a man in his late teens or twenties in good health.

V gene TRBV9 combines with J gene TRBJ2-2, with unresolved D. V shed 0 bases and J shed 4 bases, with 7 bases lying between them. The germline gives CDR1 SGDLS, CDR2 YYNGEE. This CDR3 is 14 amino acids long. The CDR3 DNA reads TGTGCCAGCAGCGTAGAACCAAGCACCGGGGAGCTGTTTTTT. Translated: CASSVEPSTGELFF.

The chain joins TRBV12-5 to TRBJ1-4; TRBD1 is a possible D gene (6 bases). Trimming stripped 4 bases from V and 0 bases from J, with 9 bases between. Germline V gene lookup returns CDR1 LGHNT and CDR2 FRNRAP. CDR3 size: 15 residues. DNA of the CDR3: TGTGCTAGTGGTTCGGACAGAGCAACTAATGAAAAACTGTTTTTT. Amino acid sequence: CASGSDRATNEKLFF.

In this sample, this clone turned up many times. The rearrangement joins TRBV13 to TRBJ2-2, with a weak D call TRBD1 (6 bases). Trimming removed 0 bases from V and 3 bases from J, with 11 bases in between. This CDR3 is built from 16 residues. CDR1 is PRHDT and CDR2 is FYEKMQ in the germline V gene (reference sequence). For the CDR3, the DNA is TGTGCCAGCAGCTTAGGGGACAGACCCTACACCGGGGAGCTGTTTTTT. The encoded protein is CASSLGDRPYTGELFF.

On this clone itself: This may be a read error, as it is one base from a much larger clone. The CDR3: CASSSVDTQYF. The CDR3 nucleotides read TGTGCCAGCAGCTCGGTAGATACGCAGTATTTT. The chain recombines TRBV5-8 with TRBJ2-3; D not certain. The CDR3 covers 11 residues. CDR1 is SGHTS and CDR2 is YDEGEE in the germline V gene. The ends were cut back, 3 bases at V and 5 bases at J, with 4 bases in the middle.

Turning to this clone: The same CDR3 also results from other DNA sequences found in this sample. This chain joins TRBV9 and TRBJ2-3; no firm D call. CDR3 length: 14 amino acids. V lost 2 bases and J lost 0, with 7 bases in between. The germline gives CDR1 SGDLS, CDR2 YYNGEE. The DNA of the CDR3 is TGTGCCAGCAGCGTGGTCTCTAGCACAGATACGCAGTATTTT. Its translation: CASSVVSSTDTQYF.

This clone occurred once. At one boundary the junction diverges from the germline segment, which might be a read error. The V gene is TRBV7-2, the J gene TRBJ1-1; 11 positions match TRBD1. This CDR3 comprises 14 residues. Germline CDR1 reads SGHTA; CDR2 reads FQGNSA. CDR3 sequence reads: CASSRPGQGAEAFF. The CDR3, as DNA: TGTGCCAGCAGCCGACCCGGACAGGGGGCTGAGGCTTTCTTT. The variable domain in full, with the rest retrieved from reference TRBV7-2 and TRBJ1-1, is GAGVSQSPSNKVTEKGKDVELRCDPISGHTALYWYRQSLGQGLEFLIYFQGNSAPDKSGLPSDRFSAERTGGSVSTLTIQRTQQEDSAVYLCASSRPGQGAEAFFGQGTRLTVV.

This chain links TRBV5-1 with TRBJ2-2; a weak D match, TRBD1 (5 bases). Germline lookup yields CDR1 SGHRS and CDR2 YFSETQ. V lost 9 bases and J lost 5, with 17 bases in between. This CDR3 spans 14 amino acids. The CDR3 bases are TGCGCCACCAAAGGGGCTATAGGAACCGGGGAGCTGTTTTTT. It codes for CATKGAIGTGELFF.

The V gene is TRBV6-6, the J gene TRBJ1-4; 8 bases agree with TRBD1. The CDR3 is made up of 12 amino acids. Germline loops: CDR1 MNHNY, CDR2 SVGAGI (reference sequence). The ends lost 3 bases at V and 11 bases at J; junction bases unmatched: 2. The CDR3 DNA reads TGTGCCAGCAGTTATGGGGACAGGAAACTGTTTTTT. It codes for CASSYGDRKLFF.

The chain recombines TRBV19 with TRBJ2-7; D not resolved. Trimming cost V 5 bases and J 2 bases, with 10 bases left between them. Germline CDR1 and CDR2: LNHDA and SQIVND (reference sequence). The CDR3 has 13 residues. Here the CDR3 DNA reads TGTGCCAGTAGTCCGGGCAGGACCTACGAGCAGTACTTC. It yields the protein CASSPGRTYEQYF.

This clone was picked up one time. The chain is built from TRBV5-1 and TRBJ1-4, with D perhaps TRBD1 (5 bases). The germline CDR1 and CDR2 sequences are SGHRS and YFSETQ. This CDR3 is built from 13 residues. V lost 6 bases to trimming and J lost 2 bases, with 8 bases between them. The CDR3 region is CASNRGTNEKLFF. The DNA of the CDR3 is TGCGCCAGCAACCGGGGGACTAATGAAAAACTGTTTTTT.

As for this clone: The junction does not match germline at one end; this may be a read error. Written as DNA, the CDR3 is TGTGCCAGCACCCAGGGCACGGATACGCAGTATTTT. Encoded protein: CASTQGTDTQYF. This chain uses TRBV2 with TRBJ2-3, with a tentative D call TRBD1 (5 bases). The CDR3 has 12 amino acids. CDR1 and CDR2 from the germline V gene are SNHLY and FYNNEI.

The V gene is TRBV19, the J gene TRBJ2-1; 9 bases fit TRBD1. The CDR3 totals 13 residues. V gave up 6 bases and J gave up 6 bases; unmatched junction bases: 3. Germline loops: CDR1 LNHDA, CDR2 SQIVND (reference sequence). DNA for the CDR3: TGTGCCAGTAGACGGACAGGGGCCAATGAGCAGTTCTTC. Translation gives CASRRTGANEQFF.

This clone was seen repeatedly, ten times or more. V is TRBV9 and J is TRBJ2-5; 7 positions agree with TRBD1. Trimming cost V 3 bases and J 5 bases; bases outside gene matches: 4. Germline V gene sequence: CDR1 SGDLS, CDR2 YYNGEE. The CDR3 totals 13 residues. CDR3 sequence (DNA): TGTGCCAGCAGCGCCGACAGGGTGGAGACCCAGTACTTC. This sequence encodes CASSADRVETQYF.

The chain couples TRBV5-1 to TRBJ2-6; TRBD1 might be the D (6 bases). CDR1 and CDR2 (germline): SGHRS, YFSETQ. This CDR3 is 15 amino acids long. Deletions cut 4 bases from V and 2 bases from J, with 10 bases between. The CDR3 spells CASSSTGTGANVLTF. The DNA of the CDR3 is TGCGCCAGCAGCAGCACAGGGACTGGGGCCAACGTCCTGACTTTC.

The V gene is TRBV25-1, the J gene TRBJ2-1; 7 bases are shared with TRBD2. This CDR3 is built from 11 residues. From germline, CDR1 is MGHDK and CDR2 SYGVNS. V was clipped by 3 bases and J by 14 bases; unmatched bases: 4. CDR3 amino acids: CASSDGLAEFF. CDR3 DNA: TGTGCCAGCAGTGATGGGCTAGCGGAGTTCTTC.

Comment on this clone: At one of its ends the junction is not consistent with the germline gene, which may arise from a read error. V is TRBV7-9 and J is TRBJ2-3; 8 bases match TRBD1. Per the germline V gene, CDR1 is SEHNR and CDR2 is FQNEAQ (reference sequence). There are 13 residues in the CDR3. CDR3 in amino acids: CAGSSQGADTQYF. The DNA of the CDR3 is TGTGCCGGCAGCTCACAGGGGGCAGATACGCAGTATTTT.

The chain is built from TRBV7-9 and TRBJ1-2, with D possibly TRBD1 on 5 matching bases. The CDR3 has 12 amino acids. The V end lost 4 bases, the J end lost 10 bases, and 13 bases lay between the germline ends. The V gene's germline CDR1 is SEHNR and CDR2 FQNEAQ (reference sequence). CDR3 DNA: TGTGCCAGCAGCTCAGAGGGGTCACACTACACCTTC. This translates into CASSSEGSHYTF. The variable domain in full, with the rest retrieved from reference TRBV7-9 and TRBJ1-2, is DTGVSQNPRHKITKRGQNVTFRCDPISEHNRLYWYRQTLGQGPEFLTYFQNEAQLEKSRLLSDRFSAERPKGSFSTLEIQRTEQGDSAMYLCASSSEGSHYTFGSGTRLTVV.

This clone was counted many times. Other nucleotide sequences from this sample produce the same CDR3. The V and J genes are TRBV18 and TRBJ1-2; weak D call: TRBD1 (6 bases). Germline assignment: CDR1 KGHSH and CDR2 LQKENI. V was cut by 5 bases and J by 8 bases, with 12 bases left in between. The CDR3 consists of 12 residues. CDR3 protein: CASSSTGQGYTF. CDR3 nucleotide sequence: TGTGCCAGCTCATCAACAGGGCAAGGCTACACCTTC.

This clone was observed once. The J gene is TRBJ1-2, the V gene TRBV5-6, with 10 bases identical to TRBD1. Germline CDR1 reads SGHDT; CDR2 reads YYEEEE. V shed 4 bases and J 4 bases; nucleotides not matched to a gene: 10. The CDR3 covers 16 residues. The CDR3 coding sequence is TGTGCCAGCAGCGGACCCCAGGACAGGGGGACCTATGGCTACACCTTC. Protein sequence: CASSGPQDRGTYGYTF. The complete variable domain, with remaining parts taken from reference TRBV5-6 and TRBJ1-2, reads DAGVTQSPTHLIKTRGQQVTLRCSPKSGHDTVSWYQQALGQGPQFIFQYYEEEERQRGNFPDRFSGHQFPNYSSELNVNALLLGDSALYLCASSGPQDRGTYGYTFGSGTRLTVV.

Note on this clone: The sample holds other DNA sequences that translate to the same CDR3. This rearrangement joins TRBV7-2 to TRBJ2-3, with unresolved D. Germline loops: CDR1 SGHTA, CDR2 FQGNSA. The CDR3 length is 12 residues. Trimming took off 4 bases at V and 2 bases at J, with 4 bases between the two ends. CDR3 DNA sequence: TGTGCCAGCAGCTCCTCCACAGATACGCAGTATTTT. It specifies CASSSSTDTQYF.

The gene calls are TRBV13 and TRBJ2-5; TRBD1 aligns across 7 bases. CDR3 length: 16 residues. Germline CDR1 and CDR2: PRHDT and FYEKMQ (reference sequence). Losses at the gene ends were 5 bases for V and 5 bases for J; bases not matched to a gene: 14. The CDR3 loop is CASSGYRGSGVETQYF. The DNA of the CDR3 is TGTGCCAGCAGCGGGTACAGGGGCTCAGGGGTGGAGACCCAGTACTTC.

As to this clone: The same CDR3 arises from other DNA sequences in this sample as well. The chain couples TRBV28 to TRBJ2-5; D is unresolved. Germline loops: CDR1 MDHEN, CDR2 SYDVKM. Trimming shortened V by 5 bases and J by 5 bases, and 6 bases separated the two germline ends. This CDR3 is built from 11 residues. CDR3 coding DNA: TGTGCCAGCAGTCCCCGCGAGACCCAGTACTTC. As protein: CASSPRETQYF.

The count of this clone is one. The chain links TRBV2 to TRBJ2-3, with D possibly TRBD1 on 6 matching bases. V shed 9 bases and J shed 4 bases, with 14 bases lying between them. Germline V gene data show CDR1 as SNHLY and CDR2 as FYNNEI. The CDR3 totals 13 residues. This CDR3 reads CARHRESADTQYF. CDR3 nucleotides: TGTGCCAGACACAGGGAGAGCGCAGATACGCAGTATTTT.

This clone was seen a few times. Additional DNA sequences in this sample encode the identical CDR3. This chain joins TRBV10-1 and TRBJ2-5, with D unclear. The CDR3 length is 12 residues. From germline, CDR1 is WNHNN and CDR2 SYGVQD (reference sequence). Trimming removed 3 bases from V and 4 bases from J, with 6 bases in between. The CDR3 coding sequence is TGCGCCAGCAGTGACCTTGGAGAGACCCAGTACTTC. Translation gives CASSDLGETQYF.

The CDR3 nucleotides are TGTGCCAGCTCCCAGACAGGAGATAATTCACCCCTCCACTTT. This encodes CASSQTGDNSPLHF. The chain employs TRBV27 and TRBJ1-6, with a tentative D call TRBD1 (6 bases). The germline gives CDR1 MNHEY, CDR2 SMNVEV (reference sequence). This CDR3 region has 14 residues. V gave up 8 bases and J gave up 5 bases, with 13 bases separating them.

The chain joins TRBV5-1 to TRBJ1-1, with 8 positions matching TRBD1. CDR3 length: 17 amino acids. V gave up 4 bases and J gave up 1 base; unmatched junction bases: 12. CDR1 is SGHRS and CDR2 is YFSETQ in the germline V gene. For the CDR3, the DNA is TGCGCCAGCAGCGCCCATATGACAGGGGCCCAGAACACTGAAGCTTTCTTT. Translated, it gives CASSAHMTGAQNTEAFF.

The CDR3 reads CAWSGQEAYEQYF. CDR3 nucleotides: TGTGCCTGGAGTGGGCAGGAAGCCTACGAGCAGTACTTC. The rearrangement links TRBV30 to TRBJ2-7; no definite D call. The CDR3 consists of 13 residues. Germline lookup yields CDR1 GTSNPN and CDR2 SVGIG (reference sequence). Deletions cut 1 base from V and 2 bases from J, with 9 bases between. The complete variable domain, with remaining parts taken from reference TRBV30 and TRBJ2-7, reads SQTIHQWPATLVQPVGSPLSLECTVEGTSNPNLYWYRQAAGRGLQLLFYSVGIGQISSEVPQNLSASRPQDRQFILSSKKLLLSDSGFYLCAWSGQEAYEQYFGPGTRLTVT.

The V and J genes are TRBV7-8 and TRBJ1-5, with D uncertain. Trimming cost V 5 bases and J 6 bases, with 11 bases left between them. Per the germline V gene, CDR1 is SGHVS and CDR2 is FQNEAQ. The CDR3 runs to 13 residues. CDR3 nucleotide sequence: TGTGCCAGCAGCCCAAGGGTGGGTCAGCCCCAGCATTTT. Its protein is CASSPRVGQPQHF.